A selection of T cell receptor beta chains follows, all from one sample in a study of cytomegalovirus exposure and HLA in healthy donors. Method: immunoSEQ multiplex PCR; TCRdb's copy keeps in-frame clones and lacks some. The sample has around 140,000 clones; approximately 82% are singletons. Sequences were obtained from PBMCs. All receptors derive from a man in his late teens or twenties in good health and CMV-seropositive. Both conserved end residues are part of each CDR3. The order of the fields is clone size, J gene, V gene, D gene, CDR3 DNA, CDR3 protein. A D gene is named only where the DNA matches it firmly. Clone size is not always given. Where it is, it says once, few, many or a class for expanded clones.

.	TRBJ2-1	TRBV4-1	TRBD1	TGCGCCAGCAGCCCCGCGACAGGGGGCCCTTTTTCCTACAATGAGCAGTTCTTC	CASSPATGGPFSYNEQFF
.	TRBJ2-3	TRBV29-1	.	TGCAGCGTTGAAGCGGGGGGCCCAGATACGCAGTATTTT	CSVEAGGPDTQYF
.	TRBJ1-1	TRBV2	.	TGTGCCAGCCTAGGACAACCGAACACTGAAGCTTTCTTT	CASLGQPNTEAFF
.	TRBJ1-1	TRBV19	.	TGTGCCAGTAGTATTGGACACGGCTCTGTGTACACTGAAGCTTTCTTT	CASSIGHGSVYTEAFF
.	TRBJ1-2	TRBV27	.	TGTGCCACCCGGCGGGGGGTCTGGCTTGGCTACACCTTC	CATRRGVWLGYTF
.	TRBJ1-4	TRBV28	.	TGTGCCAGCAGTTTAACCGGGACAACTAATGAAAAACTGTTTTTT	CASSLTGTTNEKLFF
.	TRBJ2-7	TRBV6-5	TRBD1	TGTGCCACCCATAACCAGGGGGCAGTCGAGCAGTACTTC	CATHNQGAVEQYF
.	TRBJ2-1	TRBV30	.	TGTGCCTGGAGCCAGATAGCGTCCCCCTACAATGAGCAGTTCTTC	CAWSQIASPYNEQFF
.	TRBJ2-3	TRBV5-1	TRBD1	TGCGCCAGCAGCGTCCCGGGACAGAGCACAGATACGCAGTATTTT	CASSVPGQSTDTQYF
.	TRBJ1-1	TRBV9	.	TGTGCCAGCAGCGGCTCGGGGGTCACTGAAGCTTTCTTT	CASSGSGVTEAFF
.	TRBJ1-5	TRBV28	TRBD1	TGTGCCAGCAGTTTATCCAGACAGGGCGGACATCAGCCCCAGCATTTT	CASSLSRQGGHQPQHF
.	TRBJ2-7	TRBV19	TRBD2	TGTGCCAGTAGTACGGGAGGATCCTACGAGCAGTACTTC	CASSTGGSYEQYF
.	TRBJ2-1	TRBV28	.	TGTGCCAGCAGTTTCCGGGGGGCTAACAATGAGCAGTTCTTC	CASSFRGANNEQFF
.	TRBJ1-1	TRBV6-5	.	TGTGCCAGCAGTTACTCGATAGCTACTTCCAGTGTAGCTTTCTTT	CASSYSIATSSVAFF
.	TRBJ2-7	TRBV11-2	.	TGTGCCAGCAGCCCGCGATTCAGGGATTCCTACGAGCAGTACTTC	CASSPRFRDSYEQYF
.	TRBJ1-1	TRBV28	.	TGTGCCAGCAGTTTAAGAAGCAGGGCCCTTACTGAAGCTTTCTTT	CASSLRSRALTEAFF
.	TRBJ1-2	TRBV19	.	TGTGCCAGTAGTATCGGGGGAGGAAGTGATGGCTACACCTTC	CASSIGGGSDGYTF
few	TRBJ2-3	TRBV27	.	TGTGCCAGCAGTTCACACCAGGGAGATACGCAGTATTTT	CASSSHQGDTQYF
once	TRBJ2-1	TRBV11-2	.	TGTGCCAGCAGGCTGGGCGTCAGCTCCTACAATGAGCAGTTCTTC	CASRLGVSSYNEQFF
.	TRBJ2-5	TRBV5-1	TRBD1	TGCGCCAGCAGCTACGCCGGGACAGGGGAGGGAGAGACCCAGTACTTC	CASSYAGTGEGETQYF